This is a list of T cell receptor beta chains from one sample in a study of T cell repertoires in cytomegalovirus infection. TCRdb fed the reads into MiXCR, producing one record per CDR3 protein. In the table there are about 310,000 distinct CDR3 sequences, more than 20% of which are singletons. For these receptors, no antigen is known. The specimen comprised cultured PBMCs, sampled from culture after CMV antigen stimulation. The receptors were sampled from a human donor in good health (CMV status not recorded). Some clones in this sample may be carry-over from other donors' samples. CDR3s include the opening cysteine and the closing phenylalanine or tryptophan. D genes are given only for firm matches. Not all rows give a size; the values are once, few, many and, for expanded clones, a class.

clone_size: few; v_call: TRBV6-5; j_call: TRBJ1-5; d_call: .; cdr3_aa: CASRKGEQRQPQHF; cdr3_nt: TGTGCCAGCAGGAAAGGGGAACAGCGGCAGCCCCAGCATTTT
clone_size: many; v_call: TRBV7-2; j_call: TRBJ1-5; d_call: .; cdr3_aa: CASTRQGTQPQHF; cdr3_nt: TGTGCCAGCACCCGGCAGGGGACTCAGCCCCAGCATTTT
clone_size: .; v_call: TRBV19; j_call: TRBJ2-1; d_call: .; cdr3_aa: CASSIQYLPGNEQFF; cdr3_nt: TGTGCCAGTAGTATCCAGTATCTTCCAGGGAATGAGCAGTTCTTC
clone_size: .; v_call: TRBV12-3/TRBV12-4; j_call: TRBJ2-1; d_call: .; cdr3_aa: CASSLLQSYNEQFF; cdr3_nt: TGTGCCAGCAGTTTATTACAGTCCTACAATGAGCAGTTCTTC
clone_size: few; v_call: TRBV6-2/TRBV6-3; j_call: TRBJ2-1; d_call: .; cdr3_aa: CASFGSSYNEQFF; cdr3_nt: TGTGCCAGCTTCGGGAGCTCCTACAATGAGCAGTTCTTC
clone_size: many; v_call: TRBV7-6; j_call: TRBJ2-7; d_call: .; cdr3_aa: CASSLSPAARGEEQYF; cdr3_nt: TGTGCCAGCAGCTTAAGCCCAGCGGCCCGAGGGGAGGAGCAGTACTTC
clone_size: .; v_call: TRBV28; j_call: TRBJ1-5; d_call: TRBD1; cdr3_aa: CASSVFGQGNQPQHF; cdr3_nt: TGTGCCAGCAGTGTTTTTGGACAGGGCAATCAGCCCCAGCATTTT
clone_size: .; v_call: TRBV24-1; j_call: TRBJ2-2; d_call: TRBD2; cdr3_aa: CATSDLREDTGELFF; cdr3_nt: TGTGCCACCAGTGATTTGCGGGAGGACACCGGGGAGCTGTTTTTT
clone_size: few; v_call: TRBV14; j_call: TRBJ2-1; d_call: .; cdr3_aa: CASSQGGQWYNEQFF; cdr3_nt: TGTGCCAGCAGCCAAGGCGGACAGTGGTACAATGAGCAGTTCTTC
clone_size: .; v_call: TRBV11-3; j_call: TRBJ2-3; d_call: .; cdr3_aa: CASSLGYNTDTQYF; cdr3_nt: TGTGCCAGCAGCTTAGGGTACAACACAGATACGCAGTATTTT
clone_size: few; v_call: TRBV3-1; j_call: TRBJ2-3; d_call: TRBD2; cdr3_aa: CASSRQSGSRTDTQYF; cdr3_nt: TGTGCCAGCAGCCGACAAAGCGGGAGTCGCACAGATACGCAGTATTTT
clone_size: .; v_call: TRBV12-3/TRBV12-4; j_call: TRBJ2-4; d_call: TRBD2; cdr3_aa: CASSLAGGRSKNIQYF; cdr3_nt: TGTGCCAGCAGTTTGGCAGGCGGGAGGTCCAAAAACATTCAGTACTTC
clone_size: .; v_call: TRBV2; j_call: TRBJ2-7; d_call: TRBD1; cdr3_aa: CASRGQGEQYF; cdr3_nt: TGTGCCAGCAGAGGACAGGGCGAGCAGTACTTC
clone_size: .; v_call: TRBV24-1; j_call: TRBJ2-2; d_call: .; cdr3_aa: CATKDFTNTGELFF; cdr3_nt: TGTGCCACCAAAGACTTTACGAACACCGGGGAGCTGTTTTTT
clone_size: .; v_call: TRBV27; j_call: TRBJ1-5; d_call: .; cdr3_aa: CASSTYRAQNQPQHF; cdr3_nt: TGTGCCAGCAGTACATACAGAGCCCAAAATCAGCCCCAGCATTTT
clone_size: few; v_call: TRBV15; j_call: TRBJ2-6; d_call: .; cdr3_aa: CATSRGTAGANVLTF; cdr3_nt: TGTGCCACCAGCAGAGGGACAGCTGGGGCCAACGTCCTGACTTTC
clone_size: .; v_call: TRBV12-5; j_call: TRBJ1-5; d_call: .; cdr3_aa: CASAGYSNQPQHF; cdr3_nt: TGTGCTAGTGCCGGTTATAGCAATCAGCCCCAGCATTTT
clone_size: .; v_call: TRBV7-9; j_call: TRBJ1-5; d_call: .; cdr3_aa: CASSLGEQPQHF; cdr3_nt: TGTGCCAGCAGCCTGGGGGAACAGCCCCAGCATTTT
clone_size: .; v_call: TRBV19; j_call: TRBJ2-4; d_call: .; cdr3_aa: CASRPDRTKSLGKNIQYF; cdr3_nt: TGTGCCAGTAGACCCGACAGGACCAAATCCCTTGGTAAAAACATTCAGTACTTC
clone_size: few; v_call: TRBV7-2; j_call: TRBJ1-3; d_call: .; cdr3_aa: CASSPSTVSGNTIYF; cdr3_nt: TGTGCCAGCAGCCCCTCGACAGTCTCTGGAAACACCATATATTTT
clone_size: many; v_call: TRBV12-3/TRBV12-4; j_call: TRBJ1-6; d_call: .; cdr3_aa: CASSYKNSPLHF; cdr3_nt: TGTGCCAGCAGTTATAAGAATTCACCCCTCCACTTT
clone_size: .; v_call: TRBV28; j_call: TRBJ2-4; d_call: .; cdr3_aa: CASRQGFPAGIQYF; cdr3_nt: TGTGCCAGCAGGCAGGGATTCCCTGCCGGGATTCAGTACTTC
clone_size: few; v_call: TRBV6-6; j_call: TRBJ2-7; d_call: TRBD1; cdr3_aa: CASSYTGTGVYEQYF; cdr3_nt: TGTGCCAGCAGTTATACCGGGACAGGGGTGTACGAGCAGTACTTC
clone_size: .; v_call: TRBV12-3/TRBV12-4; j_call: TRBJ1-3; d_call: .; cdr3_aa: CASSFGMGNTIYF; cdr3_nt: TGTGCCAGCAGTTTCGGGATGGGAAACACCATATATTTT
clone_size: .; v_call: TRBV12-3/TRBV12-4; j_call: TRBJ2-6; d_call: .; cdr3_aa: CASSPAHVQSGANVLTF; cdr3_nt: TGTGCCAGCAGTCCAGCCCATGTCCAGTCTGGGGCCAACGTCCTGACTTTC
clone_size: .; v_call: TRBV7-8; j_call: TRBJ2-1; d_call: .; cdr3_aa: CASSSSNWASSYNEQFF; cdr3_nt: TGTGCCAGCAGCTCCTCGAATTGGGCCAGCTCCTACAATGAGCAGTTCTTC
clone_size: many; v_call: TRBV6-2/TRBV6-3; j_call: TRBJ2-2; d_call: .; cdr3_aa: CASSHSGVGANTGELFF; cdr3_nt: TGTGCCAGCAGTCACTCCGGGGTAGGAGCGAACACCGGGGAGCTGTTTTTT
clone_size: .; v_call: TRBV7-4; j_call: TRBJ2-5; d_call: TRBD1; cdr3_aa: CASSLSQGAEETQYF; cdr3_nt: TGTGCCAGCAGCTTATCCCAGGGGGCGGAGGAGACCCAGTACTTC
clone_size: few; v_call: TRBV7-2; j_call: TRBJ1-2; d_call: .; cdr3_aa: CASSGPPGGYTF; cdr3_nt: TGTGCCAGCAGCGGACCTCCCGGTGGCTACACCTTC
clone_size: few; v_call: TRBV7-2; j_call: TRBJ1-5; d_call: .; cdr3_aa: CASSLKGDNQPQHF; cdr3_nt: TGTGCCAGCAGCTTAAAAGGGGACAATCAGCCCCAGCATTTT
clone_size: few; v_call: TRBV29-1; j_call: TRBJ2-5; d_call: .; cdr3_aa: CSVARGRQETQYF; cdr3_nt: TGCAGCGTCGCACGGGGGCGGCAAGAGACCCAGTACTTC
clone_size: .; v_call: TRBV7-2; j_call: TRBJ2-5; d_call: .; cdr3_aa: CASIKGGEETQYF; cdr3_nt: TGTGCCAGCATCAAAGGCGGGGAAGAGACCCAGTACTTC
clone_size: .; v_call: TRBV6-2/TRBV6-3; j_call: TRBJ1-2; d_call: .; cdr3_aa: CATRQTNYGYTF; cdr3_nt: TGTGCCACCCGACAGACTAACTATGGCTACACCTTC
clone_size: .; v_call: TRBV6-2/TRBV6-3; j_call: TRBJ2-3; d_call: .; cdr3_aa: CASSRRLVADTQYF; cdr3_nt: TGTGCCAGCAGCAGAAGACTAGTTGCAGATACGCAGTATTTT
clone_size: .; v_call: TRBV6-2/TRBV6-3; j_call: TRBJ2-1; d_call: TRBD2; cdr3_aa: CASSPLPGRGYSYNEQFF; cdr3_nt: TGTGCCAGCAGCCCTCTACCAGGGAGGGGATACTCCTACAATGAGCAGTTCTTC
clone_size: .; v_call: TRBV6-6; j_call: TRBJ2-1; d_call: .; cdr3_aa: CASSYWGSSYNEQFF; cdr3_nt: TGTGCCAGCAGTTACTGGGGGAGCTCCTACAATGAGCAGTTCTTC
clone_size: .; v_call: TRBV19; j_call: TRBJ1-2; d_call: .; cdr3_aa: CASIQFGQALSGYTF; cdr3_nt: TGTGCCAGTATCCAGTTCGGGCAGGCTTTAAGTGGCTACACCTTC
clone_size: .; v_call: TRBV7-8; j_call: TRBJ1-1; d_call: .; cdr3_aa: CASSPGRHPNTEAFF; cdr3_nt: TGTGCCAGCAGCCCCGGGCGGCATCCCAACACTGAAGCTTTCTTT
clone_size: many; v_call: TRBV28; j_call: TRBJ1-2; d_call: .; cdr3_aa: CASSFLGQPRYTF; cdr3_nt: TGTGCCAGCAGTTTCTTGGGGCAGCCCCGATACACCTTC
clone_size: .; v_call: TRBV20-1; j_call: TRBJ1-3; d_call: .; cdr3_aa: CSARDASGNTIYF; cdr3_nt: TGCAGTGCTAGGGACGCTTCTGGAAACACCATATATTTT
clone_size: medium-sized; v_call: TRBV7-2; j_call: TRBJ2-1; d_call: .; cdr3_aa: CASESRPGWGSEQFF; cdr3_nt: TGTGCCAGCGAGAGTCGGCCTGGCTGGGGCAGTGAGCAGTTCTTC
clone_size: few; v_call: TRBV28; j_call: TRBJ2-1; d_call: .; cdr3_aa: CASSPPVSEQFF; cdr3_nt: TGTGCCAGCAGTCCCCCGGTGTCTGAGCAGTTCTTC
clone_size: .; v_call: TRBV7-9; j_call: TRBJ2-3; d_call: .; cdr3_aa: CASSLLASRDTQYF; cdr3_nt: TGTGCCAGCAGCTTATTGGCTAGCAGGGATACGCAGTATTTT
clone_size: many; v_call: TRBV28; j_call: TRBJ2-1; d_call: .; cdr3_aa: CASSQGPRYQFF; cdr3_nt: TGTGCCAGCAGCCAGGGTCCTCGATACCAGTTCTTC
clone_size: many; v_call: TRBV10-2; j_call: TRBJ1-5; d_call: .; cdr3_aa: CASSEGLMNQPQHF; cdr3_nt: TGCGCCAGCAGTGAGGGCCTTATGAATCAGCCCCAGCATTTT
clone_size: .; v_call: TRBV12-3/TRBV12-4; j_call: TRBJ1-2; d_call: .; cdr3_aa: CASSSLSQSYTF; cdr3_nt: TGTGCCAGCAGTTCCCTGAGCCAAAGCTACACCTTC
clone_size: .; v_call: TRBV20-1; j_call: TRBJ1-3; d_call: .; cdr3_aa: CSAEQAFSGNTIYF; cdr3_nt: TGCAGTGCTGAACAGGCCTTCTCTGGAAACACCATATATTTT
clone_size: few; v_call: TRBV4-1; j_call: TRBJ2-5; d_call: .; cdr3_aa: CASSQVSGWETQYF; cdr3_nt: TGCGCCAGCAGCCAAGTTTCCGGATGGGAGACCCAGTACTTC
clone_size: few; v_call: TRBV6-2/TRBV6-3; j_call: TRBJ2-1; d_call: TRBD2; cdr3_aa: CASSFVGLADNEQFF; cdr3_nt: TGTGCCAGCAGTTTCGTTGGGCTAGCGGACAATGAGCAGTTCTTC
clone_size: many; v_call: TRBV7-2; j_call: TRBJ1-6; d_call: .; cdr3_aa: CASSLQGPSYNSPLHF; cdr3_nt: TGTGCCAGCAGCTTACAGGGTCCCTCCTATAATTCACCCCTCCACTTT
clone_size: .; v_call: TRBV4-1; j_call: TRBJ1-1; d_call: .; cdr3_aa: CASSHKDRNTEAFF; cdr3_nt: TGCGCCAGCAGCCACAAGGACAGGAACACTGAAGCTTTCTTT
clone_size: .; v_call: TRBV2; j_call: TRBJ2-4; d_call: TRBD2; cdr3_aa: CASLVREGNIQYF; cdr3_nt: TGTGCCAGCCTCGTCCGGGAGGGAAACATTCAGTACTTC